The source of this T cell receptor beta chain is a study of blood T cell repertoires in COVID-19. TCRdb's copy holds only in-frame clones and misses some; the assay was immunoSEQ multiplex PCR. Seen here are about 190,000 clones, around 84% observed once, and the top ten hold around 21%. What was sequenced was peripheral blood. The TCR originated in a human donor in a cohort sampled during active COVID-19.

The CDR3 DNA follows: TGTGCCAGCAGCCAGACAGGGGCCTATGGCTACACCTTC. Encoded protein: CASSQTGAYGYTF. This chain links TRBV3-1 (or the pseudogene TRBV3-2) with TRBJ1-2; 8 bases agree with TRBD1. The CDR3 is made up of 13 amino acids. The J segment lost 4 bases and the V segment lost 3 bases, leaving 1 base of the junction unmatched. Germline-derived CDR1 and CDR2 are LGHDT and YNNKEL (reference sequence).